A single T cell receptor (beta chain) is shown here with its context. There is no known antigen for this receptor. This sample stems from a study of T cells expressing NK-cell markers (dated by TCRdb to between 2020 and 2021). About the full investigation: TCR beta-chain repertoires were profiled in sorted CD3+CD56+NKG2C+, CD3+CD56+NKG2C- and CD3+CD56-NKG2C+ T-cell subsets from several donors. Of the eight sequenced donors, seven were found to be HCMV-seropositive and one was found to be HCMV-seronegative. The study sequenced eight donors, all healthy volunteers chosen at random: three men and five women. Illumina HiSeq 2000/2500, MiSeq or NextSeq was used to sequence libraries as 2 x 150 bp reads.

For sequencing, an Illumina HiSeq 2000 was employed. TCR beta cDNA libraries were prepared using 5'RACE template switching, which introduced a universal primer site and unique molecular identifiers. Synthesis of cDNA was primed from the TCR beta constant segment and was followed by two consecutive PCR amplification steps. As for the original processing: MIGEC handled demultiplexing of the reads and grouping by UMI, while MiTCR was used to assemble and quantify clonotypes. To exclude erroneous sequences, any TCR cDNA sequence not supported by at least two reads was discarded. The tcR package was used for downstream repertoire analysis, and clonotypes were matched between fractions using CDR3 nucleotide sequence together with V segment. VDJmatch was used to annotate antigen specificity against VDJdb, with one amino acid substitution in CDR3 allowed. The reads were reprocessed in TCRdb, with one entry per CDR3 protein sequence and no accompanying DNA. TCRdb assigned the V and J calls; the authors' analysis was not used. This sample's table carries roughly 160,000 distinct CDR3 sequences. Clones ranked in the top ten supply under 20% of the sample.

Study-wide conclusions, independent of this receptor: Those dominant clonotypes were again the most abundant among CD3+CD56-NKG2C+ cells in a handful of donors, at about 25-60.1%. Whether the expanded NKG2C-expressing T cell clones were specific for HCMV antigens was left unclear. In a handful of donors, the dominant CD3+CD56+NKG2C+ clonotypes ranked among the top 10 CD8+ clonotypes, making up about 1.0-8% of CD8+ T cells.

HCMV-specific IgG was detected in serum with a commercial ELISA kit to determine HCMV serostatus. Peripheral blood mononuclear cells were isolated from blood by Ficoll density gradient centrifugation. CDR1 and CDR2 are read off the germline V gene as SGHAT and FQNNGV. From the cysteine through the phenylalanine, the CDR3 covers 16 amino acids. DNA is not on record. The sequence links TRBV11-2 to TRBJ2-7; TCRdb returns TRBD1, unconfirmable since there is no DNA. Sequencing used blood T cells: a sorted CD56 or NKG2C T cell subset, CD4+ or CD8+ T cells, or bulk PBMC T cells (not recorded which). The source of this sequence is a woman aged 18-70 years in good health. The CDR3 reads as follows: CASSLDNRGLAYEQYF.